This T cell receptor beta chain was identified in a study of Graves' ophthalmopathy and Graves' hyperthyroidism. Across the whole study: The collection of peripheral blood took place at initial diagnosis, before any treatment.

Details on this clonotype: No antigen is known for it.

From RNA, the CDR3 regions of TCR beta chains were amplified and sequenced. Scientists carried out first-round RT-PCR using HTBI primers and then a second-round multiplex PCR. MiXCR, run by TCRdb on the multiplex PCR reads, gives a single entry per CDR3 protein. The sample shows over 200,000 distinct CDR3 sequences, 29% of them seen only once. Ophthalmopathy donors showed moderate-to-severe activity, CAS ≥3, NOSPECS ≥4 and a duration under 3 months. Overall study findings and caveats: Separation of ophthalmopathy from stable hyperthyroidism was achieved by a 13-signature model, at about 89% sensitivity and approximately 84% specificity. At around 68% sensitivity and approximately 74% specificity, the model predicted progression of the ophthalmopathy.

This receptor was taken from a man aged 50-60 years with Graves' ophthalmopathy. Sequencing was done on a sample of peripheral blood.

This chain's CDR3 is CASSPGTSGRADYEQYF. Written as DNA, the CDR3 is TGTGCCAGCAGTCCGGGGACTAGCGGGAGGGCCGATTACGAGCAGTACTTC. V usage is TRBV12-3 or TRBV12-4 and J usage is TRBJ2-7; TRBD2 aligns across 16 bases. The V segment lost 5 bases and the J segment 4 bases; nucleotides outside the gene matches: 8. This CDR3 is built from 17 residues.